These T cell receptor beta chains were read from a single sample in a study of OX40 agonist ivuxolimab in advanced cancers. This table comes from immunoSEQ multiplex PCR, and its TCRdb copy is limited to in-frame clones, with some not included. The sample yields some 80,000 clones, around 87% seen once. Sequencing used CD4+ or CD8+ T cells sorted from blood, obtained in a trial of the OX40 agonist ivuxolimab. All receptors come from an adult with an advanced solid tumor such as melanoma, head and neck, liver or kidney cancer. Both conserved end residues are part of each CDR3. The order of the fields is V gene, CDR3 length, J gene, D gene, clone size, CDR3 protein, CDR3 DNA. D genes are given only for firm matches. A clone size is listed for some rows: how often the clone was seen (once, few, many), or a class if it is expanded.

V gene: TRBV11-2; CDR3 length: 18; J gene: TRBJ2-4; D gene: TRBD1; clone size: .; CDR3 protein: CASSDRDRGLASKNIQYF; CDR3 DNA: TGTGCCAGCAGCGACCGGGACAGGGGCTTGGCGTCCAAAAACATTCAGTACTTC
V gene: TRBV30; CDR3 length: 13; J gene: TRBJ2-7; D gene: TRBD1; clone size: once; CDR3 protein: CAWRGRGPNEQYF; CDR3 DNA: TGTGCCTGGAGGGGCAGGGGGCCCAACGAGCAGTACTTC
V gene: TRBV11-2; CDR3 length: 13; J gene: TRBJ2-5; D gene: .; clone size: .; CDR3 protein: CASSPGLQETQYF; CDR3 DNA: TGTGCCAGCAGCCCTGGACTTCAAGAGACCCAGTACTTC
V gene: TRBV4-2; CDR3 length: 17; J gene: TRBJ2-2; D gene: .; clone size: .; CDR3 protein: CASSQDGGRRNTGELFF; CDR3 DNA: TGTGCCAGCAGCCAAGATGGAGGGAGAAGGAACACCGGGGAGCTGTTTTTT
V gene: TRBV5-1; CDR3 length: 17; J gene: TRBJ1-1; D gene: .; clone size: .; CDR3 protein: CASSFQPLGGRNTEAFF; CDR3 DNA: TGCGCCAGCAGCTTCCAACCGTTAGGGGGTAGGAACACTGAAGCTTTCTTT
V gene: TRBV5-1; CDR3 length: 12; J gene: TRBJ2-7; D gene: .; clone size: .; CDR3 protein: CASTSGRYEQYF; CDR3 DNA: TGCGCCAGCACCTCCGGACGCTACGAGCAGTACTTC
V gene: TRBV30; CDR3 length: 14; J gene: TRBJ2-5; D gene: TRBD2; clone size: few; CDR3 protein: CAWSSGRRVGTQYF; CDR3 DNA: TGTGCCTGGAGTAGCGGGAGAAGGGTTGGGACCCAGTACTTC
V gene: TRBV27; CDR3 length: 17; J gene: TRBJ2-3; D gene: TRBD2; clone size: .; CDR3 protein: CASRKNLAGGVYDTQYF; CDR3 DNA: TGTGCCAGCAGGAAAAACCTAGCGGGAGGGGTGTACGATACGCAGTATTTT
V gene: TRBV19; CDR3 length: 16; J gene: TRBJ2-1; D gene: TRBD2; clone size: .; CDR3 protein: CASSISLAGGAGEQFF; CDR3 DNA: TGTGCCAGTAGTATTAGCCTAGCGGGGGGGGCCGGTGAGCAGTTCTTC
V gene: TRBV29-1; CDR3 length: 15; J gene: TRBJ2-3; D gene: TRBD2; clone size: .; CDR3 protein: CSTPGGASGTDTQYF; CDR3 DNA: TGCAGCACCCCGGGGGGGGCCTCAGGCACAGATACGCAGTATTTT
V gene: TRBV18; CDR3 length: 16; J gene: TRBJ2-1; D gene: TRBD2; clone size: .; CDR3 protein: CASSPGTSGRVYEQFF; CDR3 DNA: TGTGCCAGCTCACCCGGGACTAGCGGGAGGGTCTATGAGCAGTTCTTC
V gene: TRBV10-3; CDR3 length: 14; J gene: TRBJ1-2; D gene: TRBD1; clone size: .; CDR3 protein: CAISIRGQGEGYTF; CDR3 DNA: TGTGCCATCAGTATCCGCGGACAGGGGGAGGGCTACACCTTC
V gene: TRBV5-6; CDR3 length: 16; J gene: TRBJ1-3; D gene: .; clone size: few; CDR3 protein: CASSSWQVSSGNTIYF; CDR3 DNA: TGTGCCAGCAGCTCCTGGCAGGTTTCCTCTGGAAACACCATATATTTT
V gene: TRBV11-3; CDR3 length: 17; J gene: TRBJ2-1; D gene: .; clone size: .; CDR3 protein: CASSFSLRTSLGVEQFF; CDR3 DNA: TGTGCCAGCAGCTTTAGCCTGCGGACTTCACTCGGAGTTGAGCAGTTCTTC
V gene: TRBV5-4; CDR3 length: 15; J gene: TRBJ2-3; D gene: TRBD2; clone size: .; CDR3 protein: CASSPGLAKPDTQYF; CDR3 DNA: TGTGCCAGCAGCCCAGGACTAGCGAAGCCAGATACGCAGTATTTT
V gene: TRBV7-2; CDR3 length: 15; J gene: TRBJ1-5; D gene: TRBD1; clone size: few; CDR3 protein: CASSLSTGDGQPQHF; CDR3 DNA: TGTGCCAGCAGCTTATCCACAGGGGACGGTCAGCCCCAGCATTTT
V gene: TRBV19; CDR3 length: 13; J gene: TRBJ1-2; D gene: .; clone size: .; CDR3 protein: CASSIEGARGYTF; CDR3 DNA: TGTGCCAGTAGTATAGAGGGAGCCCGGGGCTACACCTTC
V gene: TRBV7-2; CDR3 length: 16; J gene: TRBJ2-5; D gene: TRBD2; clone size: .; CDR3 protein: CASGLAGVRYQETQYF; CDR3 DNA: TGTGCCAGCGGACTAGCGGGGGTTAGGTACCAAGAGACCCAGTACTTC
V gene: TRBV11-2; CDR3 length: 16; J gene: TRBJ1-2; D gene: .; clone size: .; CDR3 protein: CASSPYSRGWGSGYTF; CDR3 DNA: TGTGCCAGCAGCCCATATAGCCGGGGTTGGGGGAGTGGCTACACCTTC
V gene: TRBV7-9; CDR3 length: 13; J gene: TRBJ2-6; D gene: .; clone size: .; CDR3 protein: CASSFGSPIFLTF; CDR3 DNA: TGTGCCAGCAGCTTCGGTAGCCCAATATTCCTGACTTTC
V gene: TRBV7-2; CDR3 length: 15; J gene: TRBJ2-1; D gene: TRBD1; clone size: .; CDR3 protein: CASSLVQGEIDEQFF; CDR3 DNA: TGTGCCAGCAGCTTAGTACAGGGGGAAATCGATGAGCAGTTCTTC
V gene: TRBV6-4; CDR3 length: 18; J gene: TRBJ1-1; D gene: TRBD1; clone size: .; CDR3 protein: CASRGKDRGSKRNTEAFF; CDR3 DNA: TGTGCCAGCAGGGGGAAAGACAGGGGATCAAAAAGGAACACTGAAGCTTTCTTT
V gene: TRBV18; CDR3 length: 16; J gene: TRBJ2-3; D gene: TRBD1; clone size: .; CDR3 protein: CASSPLDRGDTDTQYF; CDR3 DNA: TGTGCCAGCTCACCGCTGGACAGGGGGGACACAGATACGCAGTATTTT
V gene: TRBV7-2; CDR3 length: 15; J gene: TRBJ2-5; D gene: .; clone size: .; CDR3 protein: CASSAHGTKQETQYF; CDR3 DNA: TGTGCCAGCAGCGCACACGGGACAAAACAAGAGACCCAGTACTTC
V gene: TRBV6-5; CDR3 length: 12; J gene: TRBJ2-1; D gene: .; clone size: .; CDR3 protein: CASSRGVNEQFF; CDR3 DNA: TGTGCCAGCAGCAGGGGCGTAAATGAGCAGTTCTTC
V gene: TRBV30; CDR3 length: 15; J gene: TRBJ1-3; D gene: .; clone size: .; CDR3 protein: CAWSSTDSSGNTIYF; CDR3 DNA: TGTGCCTGGAGTTCGACCGATAGCTCTGGAAACACCATATATTTT
V gene: TRBV4-3; CDR3 length: 12; J gene: TRBJ1-6; D gene: .; clone size: .; CDR3 protein: CASSQDDSPLHF; CDR3 DNA: TGCGCCAGCAGCCAAGACGATTCACCCCTCCACTTT
V gene: TRBV19; CDR3 length: 14; J gene: TRBJ1-5; D gene: TRBD1; clone size: .; CDR3 protein: CASSGTGGGQPQHF; CDR3 DNA: TGTGCCAGCAGCGGGACAGGGGGAGGCCAGCCCCAGCATTTT
V gene: TRBV28; CDR3 length: 13; J gene: TRBJ2-1; D gene: .; clone size: .; CDR3 protein: CASSWPGLDEQFF; CDR3 DNA: TGTGCCAGCAGTTGGCCAGGGCTCGATGAGCAGTTCTTC
V gene: TRBV6-6; CDR3 length: 13; J gene: TRBJ1-2; D gene: .; clone size: .; CDR3 protein: CASSYDGNYGYTF; CDR3 DNA: TGTGCCAGCAGTTACGACGGAAACTATGGCTACACCTTC
V gene: TRBV4-1; CDR3 length: 16; J gene: TRBJ2-1; D gene: TRBD1; clone size: .; CDR3 protein: CASSQGPGQGTNEQFF; CDR3 DNA: TGCGCCAGCAGCCAAGGGCCGGGACAGGGAACAAATGAGCAGTTCTTC
V gene: TRBV5-1; CDR3 length: 13; J gene: TRBJ1-2; D gene: TRBD1; clone size: few; CDR3 protein: CASAVRDSGGYTF; CDR3 DNA: TGCGCCAGCGCCGTTCGGGACAGTGGGGGCTACACCTTC
V gene: TRBV5-1; CDR3 length: 13; J gene: TRBJ1-5; D gene: .; clone size: .; CDR3 protein: CASSLGVNQPQHF; CDR3 DNA: TGCGCCAGCAGCTTGGGGGTCAATCAGCCCCAGCATTTT
V gene: TRBV4-3; CDR3 length: 14; J gene: TRBJ1-1; D gene: .; clone size: .; CDR3 protein: CASSQQRFYTEAFF; CDR3 DNA: TGCGCCAGCAGCCAACAGAGGTTTTACACTGAAGCTTTCTTT
V gene: TRBV7-8; CDR3 length: 14; J gene: TRBJ2-7; D gene: .; clone size: .; CDR3 protein: CASSLAGMIYEQYF; CDR3 DNA: TGTGCCAGCAGCTTGGCGGGGATGATCTACGAGCAGTACTTC
V gene: TRBV4-2; CDR3 length: 16; J gene: TRBJ2-4; D gene: .; clone size: .; CDR3 protein: CASSNLIGGAKNIQYF; CDR3 DNA: TGTGCCAGCAGCAACTTGATAGGCGGGGCCAAAAACATTCAGTACTTC
V gene: TRBV2; CDR3 length: 12; J gene: TRBJ2-1; D gene: .; clone size: once; CDR3 protein: CASSDWYNEQFF; CDR3 DNA: TGTGCCAGCAGTGACTGGTACAATGAGCAGTTCTTC
V gene: TRBV5-8; CDR3 length: 13; J gene: TRBJ1-1; D gene: .; clone size: .; CDR3 protein: CASSLITRDLAFF; CDR3 DNA: TGTGCCAGCAGCCTAATAACTAGGGACCTCGCTTTCTTT
V gene: TRBV2; CDR3 length: 15; J gene: TRBJ1-4; D gene: .; clone size: .; CDR3 protein: CASSESSRANEKLFF; CDR3 DNA: TGTGCCAGCAGTGAAAGTTCCCGGGCTAATGAAAAACTGTTTTTT
V gene: TRBV5-1; CDR3 length: 16; J gene: TRBJ2-3; D gene: .; clone size: .; CDR3 protein: CASSPVGGATTDTQYF; CDR3 DNA: TGCGCCAGCAGCCCGGTGGGAGGCGCTACCACAGATACGCAGTATTTT
V gene: TRBV30; CDR3 length: 12; J gene: TRBJ2-5; D gene: .; clone size: once; CDR3 protein: CAWNTQQETQYF; CDR3 DNA: TGTGCCTGGAATACCCAACAAGAGACCCAGTACTTC
V gene: TRBV5-1; CDR3 length: 15; J gene: TRBJ1-4; D gene: TRBD1; clone size: .; CDR3 protein: CASSLGTGGYEKLFF; CDR3 DNA: TGCGCCAGCAGCTTGGGAACAGGGGGTTATGAAAAACTGTTTTTT
V gene: TRBV2; CDR3 length: 12; J gene: TRBJ1-2; D gene: TRBD1; clone size: .; CDR3 protein: CASEQGNYGYTF; CDR3 DNA: TGTGCCAGCGAACAGGGGAACTATGGCTACACCTTC
V gene: TRBV7-8; CDR3 length: 15; J gene: TRBJ1-5; D gene: .; clone size: .; CDR3 protein: CASSPREDSNQPQHF; CDR3 DNA: TGTGCCAGCAGTCCCAGGGAGGATAGCAATCAGCCCCAGCATTTT
V gene: TRBV6-5; CDR3 length: 12; J gene: TRBJ1-4; D gene: .; clone size: .; CDR3 protein: CASRGRRRELFF; CDR3 DNA: TGTGCCAGCAGGGGACGGAGGCGGGAACTGTTTTTT
V gene: TRBV19; CDR3 length: 15; J gene: TRBJ2-5; D gene: .; clone size: .; CDR3 protein: CASSITRLGGETQYF; CDR3 DNA: TGTGCCAGTAGTATAACAAGACTAGGGGGGGAGACCCAGTACTTC
V gene: TRBV4-1; CDR3 length: 16; J gene: TRBJ1-5; D gene: .; clone size: .; CDR3 protein: CASSQDYGGINQPQHF; CDR3 DNA: TGCGCCAGCAGCCAAGATTATGGGGGGATCAATCAGCCCCAGCATTTT
V gene: TRBV7-3; CDR3 length: 13; J gene: TRBJ2-3; D gene: .; clone size: .; CDR3 protein: CASSPPGTDTQYF; CDR3 DNA: TGTGCCAGCAGCCCTCCGGGCACAGATACGCAGTATTTT
V gene: TRBV5-1; CDR3 length: 17; J gene: TRBJ1-6; D gene: .; clone size: .; CDR3 protein: CAGSVDQAGSYNSPLHF; CDR3 DNA: TGCGCCGGCAGCGTGGACCAGGCGGGCTCCTATAATTCACCCCTCCACTTT
V gene: TRBV29-1; CDR3 length: 12; J gene: TRBJ2-7; D gene: .; clone size: .; CDR3 protein: CSGGRPPYEQYF; CDR3 DNA: TGCAGCGGGGGTAGGCCCCCCTACGAGCAGTACTTC
V gene: TRBV7-2; CDR3 length: 17; J gene: TRBJ2-2; D gene: TRBD2; clone size: once; CDR3 protein: CASSLTSGGATPGELFF; CDR3 DNA: TGTGCCAGCAGCTTAACTAGCGGGGGGGCAACCCCCGGGGAGCTGTTTTTT
V gene: TRBV28; CDR3 length: 15; J gene: TRBJ1-5; D gene: TRBD1; clone size: .; CDR3 protein: CASSPRRQGMQPQHF; CDR3 DNA: TGTGCCAGCAGTCCTCGAAGACAGGGGATGCAGCCCCAGCATTTT